The clone carrying this TCR beta chain has just a few counts. Repertoires were generated with immunoSEQ multiplex PCR, while TCRdb's copy carries only in-frame clones and drops some. The data hold around 12,000 clones, with about nine tenths observed a single time. CDR1 and CDR2 (germline): SGHDN, FVKESK. There are 16 residues in the CDR3. V was pared by 4 bases and J by 3 bases, with 7 bases of the junction left unmatched. The data belong to a study of lymphopenia after photon versus proton radiotherapy. Source: peripheral blood, taken from a patient treated with photon-based radiotherapy. The sequence derives from a man in his sixties with pancreatic cancer. The rearrangement joins TRBV14 to TRBJ2-3; 10 bases match TRBD2. CDR3 nucleotides: TGTGCCAGCAGCCTCGAACTAGCGGGGACGACAGATACGCAGTATTTT. It yields the protein CASSLELAGTTDTQYF.